This TCR beta chain was obtained from a study of blood T cell repertoires in COVID-19. V lost 1 base to trimming and J lost 4 bases, with 10 bases between them. The CDR3 sequence is 15 residues long. Germline CDR1 and CDR2: LGHNT and FRNRAP. The data were produced by immunoSEQ multiplex PCR, yet TCRdb's version contains in-frame clones alone and is incomplete. Among a few hundred thousand clones listed, 82% were seen once. The specimen sequenced was peripheral blood. V gene TRBV12-5 combines with J gene TRBJ2-2; the D gene is possibly TRBD2 (6 bases). This TCR was sampled from a woman in her late teens or twenties with acute or convalescent COVID-19. CDR3 bases: TGTGCTAGTGGTTTGGGGGCCGGGGGCACCGGGGAGCTGTTTTTT. Amino acids: CASGLGAGGTGELFF.